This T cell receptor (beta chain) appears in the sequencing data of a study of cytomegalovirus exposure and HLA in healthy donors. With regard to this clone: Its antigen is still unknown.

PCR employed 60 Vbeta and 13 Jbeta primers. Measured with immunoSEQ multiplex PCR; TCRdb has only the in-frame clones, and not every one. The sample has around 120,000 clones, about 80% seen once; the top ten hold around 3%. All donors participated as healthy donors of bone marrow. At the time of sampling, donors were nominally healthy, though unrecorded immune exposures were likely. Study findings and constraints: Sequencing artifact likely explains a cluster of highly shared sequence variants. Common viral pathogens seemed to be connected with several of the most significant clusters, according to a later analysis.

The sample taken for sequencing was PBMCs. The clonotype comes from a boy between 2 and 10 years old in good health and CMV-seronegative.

This chain's CDR3 is CASSETRTGINQPQHF. The DNA of the CDR3 is TGTGCCAGCAGTGAAACCAGGACAGGGATAAATCAGCCCCAGCATTTT. J is TRBJ1-5 and V is TRBV2, with 8 bases fitting TRBD1. This CDR3 contains 16 residues. J was trimmed by 4 bases and V by 2 bases; bases with no gene match: 7. Germline values: CDR1 SNHLY, CDR2 FYNNEI.